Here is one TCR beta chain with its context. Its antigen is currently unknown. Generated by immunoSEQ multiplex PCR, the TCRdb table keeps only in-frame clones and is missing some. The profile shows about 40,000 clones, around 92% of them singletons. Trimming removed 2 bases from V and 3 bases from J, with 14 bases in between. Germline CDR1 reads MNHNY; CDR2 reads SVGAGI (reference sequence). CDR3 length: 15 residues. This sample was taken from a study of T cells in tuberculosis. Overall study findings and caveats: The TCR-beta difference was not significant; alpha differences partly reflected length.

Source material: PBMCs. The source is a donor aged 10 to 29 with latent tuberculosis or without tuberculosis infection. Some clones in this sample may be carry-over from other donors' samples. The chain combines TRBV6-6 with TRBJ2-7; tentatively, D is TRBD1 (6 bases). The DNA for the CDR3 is TGTGCCAGCAGTTACGACTCTCAGACAGGCTACGAGCAGTACGTC. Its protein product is CASSYDSQTGYEQYV.